Each of the 10 T cell receptor beta chains below was sequenced from the same sample in a study of brain T cells in children with intractable seizures. Clones were sequenced by immunoSEQ multiplex PCR, and TCRdb holds only the in-frame ones, with some missing. The sample includes about 120,000 clones, 90% to 95% of them seen just once. The sequencing here drew on peripheral blood, taken at surgery. All receptors derive from a boy under two years old with hemimegalencephaly and intractable seizures.

DNA for the CDR3: TGTGCTAGTGGTAAGGACCCTTCCTACAATGAGCAGTTCTTC. Translating gives CASGKDPSYNEQFF. The genes are TRBV12-5 and TRBJ2-1; D call uncertain. The V and J ends lost 5 bases and 1 base respectively, with 9 bases between them. This CDR3 comprises 14 residues. Per the germline V gene, CDR1 is LGHNT and CDR2 is FRNRAP.

The chain links TRBV7-2 to TRBJ2-6; D possibly corresponds to TRBD1 (5 bases). Trimming left V 5 bases short and J 4 bases short, with 12 bases between. This CDR3 comprises 15 residues. CDR1 is SGHTA and CDR2 is FQGNSA in the germline V gene. The CDR3 nucleotides are TGTGCCAGCAGCCCCAGGGTTACGGGGGCCAACGTCCTGACTTTC. Its translation is CASSPRVTGANVLTF.

The genes are TRBV5-1 and TRBJ1-1; 7 nucleotides align to TRBD1. The ends lost 2 bases at V and 5 bases at J; junction bases unmatched: 6. CDR3 size: 14 residues. The germline gives CDR1 SGHRS, CDR2 YFSETQ. For the CDR3, the DNA is TGCGCCAGCAGCTTTGACAGGGTTGGGACTGAAGCTTTCTTT. It yields the protein CASSFDRVGTEAFF.

V usage is TRBV24-1 and J usage is TRBJ2-6; D assignment may be TRBD1 or TRBD2 (5 bases each). There are 12 residues in the CDR3. Trimming removed 5 bases from V and 12 bases from J, with 10 bases in between. CDR1 and CDR2 from the germline V gene are KGHDR and SFDVKD. CDR3 sequence (DNA): TGTGCCACCAGTGGCCCGGGGACCGTCCTGACTTTC. Its protein product is CATSGPGTVLTF.

The chain couples TRBV3-1 (or the pseudogene TRBV3-2) to TRBJ1-3; D gene ambiguous. This CDR3 has 14 residues. The germline gives CDR1 LGHDT, CDR2 YNNKEL (reference sequence). Trimming removed 1 base at V and 4 bases at J, with 8 bases between. CDR3 sequence reads: CASSQGGIGNTIYF. The CDR3 nucleotides read TGTGCCAGCAGCCAAGGAGGGATCGGAAACACCATATATTTT.

CDR3 nucleotide sequence: TGTGCCAGCAGCCCGTGGGGAACGGGAGGGCTTCTCTCTGGGGCCAACGTCCTGACTTTC. As protein: CASSPWGTGGLLSGANVLTF. This sequence joins TRBV4-2 and TRBJ2-6, with 8 nucleotides matching TRBD2. The V segment lost 4 bases and the J segment 0 bases; nucleotides outside the gene matches: 14. CDR1 and CDR2 from the germline V gene are LGHNA and YNFKEQ. There are 20 residues in the CDR3.

V and J are TRBV28 and TRBJ2-6; D may be TRBD1 (6 bases). Trimming removed 5 bases from V and 1 base from J, with 9 bases in between. This CDR3 comprises 15 residues. The V gene's germline CDR1 is MDHEN and CDR2 SYDVKM. CDR3 coding DNA: TGTGCCAGCAGTGCACAGGGTTCTGGGGCCAACGTCCTGACTTTC. Translating gives CASSAQGSGANVLTF.

J is TRBJ2-3 and V is TRBV13; D is possibly TRBD2 (5 bases). The CDR3 loop spans 15 amino acids. V lost 5 bases and J lost 3, with 15 bases in between. Germline lookup yields CDR1 PRHDT and CDR2 FYEKMQ (reference sequence). This CDR3 is CASSVGLLITDTQYF. CDR3 nucleotides: TGTGCCAGCAGCGTTGGACTTTTAATTACAGATACGCAGTATTTT.

DNA of the CDR3: TGTGCCAGCAGTTTAGCGGGAGCCACCGGGGAGCTGTTTTTT. It codes for CASSLAGATGELFF. The chain joins TRBV27 to TRBJ2-2, with TRBD2 matching 7 bases. CDR1 and CDR2 from the germline V gene are MNHEY and SMNVEV (reference sequence). The length of the CDR3 is 14 residues. The ends lost 2 bases at V and 4 bases at J; junction bases unmatched: 1.

The rearrangement uses TRBV30 and TRBJ2-7; D may correspond to TRBD1 or TRBD2 (7 bases each). V shed 3 bases and J shed 3 bases, with 12 bases lying between them. CDR1 is GTSNPN, CDR2 SVGIG, per germline (reference sequence). The CDR3 sequence is 13 residues long. Written as DNA, the CDR3 is TGTGCCTGGAGCCAGGGGGGGGGCTACGAGCAGTACTTC. Its translation is CAWSQGGGYEQYF.